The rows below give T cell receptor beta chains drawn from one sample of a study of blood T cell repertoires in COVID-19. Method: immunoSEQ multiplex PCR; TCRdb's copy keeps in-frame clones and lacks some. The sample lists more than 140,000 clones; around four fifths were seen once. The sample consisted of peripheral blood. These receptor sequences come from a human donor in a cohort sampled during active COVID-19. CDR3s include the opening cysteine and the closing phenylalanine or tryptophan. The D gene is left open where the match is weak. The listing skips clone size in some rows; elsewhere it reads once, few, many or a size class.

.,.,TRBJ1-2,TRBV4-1,CASSQARNYGYTF,TGCGCCAGCAGCCAAGCTAGAAACTATGGCTACACCTTC
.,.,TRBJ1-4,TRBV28,CASSFGGATNEKLFF,TGTGCCAGCAGTTTCGGAGGGGCGACTAATGAAAAACTGTTTTTT
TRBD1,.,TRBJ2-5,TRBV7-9,CASAGGFETQYF,TGTGCCTCCGCAGGGGGCTTTGAGACCCAGTACTTC
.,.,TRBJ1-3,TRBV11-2,CASSLRGSGGNTIYF,TGTGCCAGCAGCTTAAGAGGTTCGGGTGGAAACACCATATATTTT
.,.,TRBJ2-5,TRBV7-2,CASSLASYEAGWETQYF,TGTGCCAGCAGCTTAGCTTCTTATGAGGCAGGGTGGGAGACCCAGTACTTC
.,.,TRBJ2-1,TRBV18,CASSLFSSYNEQFF,TGTGCCAGCTCACTATTCTCCTCGTACAATGAGCAGTTCTTC
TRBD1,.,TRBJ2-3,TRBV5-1,CASCLQGEKDTQYF,TGCGCCAGCTGTTTACAGGGGGAAAAGGATACGCAGTATTTT
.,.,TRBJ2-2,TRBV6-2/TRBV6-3,CASSYSLGSLNTGELFF,TGTGCCAGCAGTTACTCTCTGGGCTCTTTGAACACCGGGGAGCTGTTTTTT
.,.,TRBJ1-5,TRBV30,CAWSAGYRAAQHF,TGTGCCTGGAGTGCGGGGTACAGGGCGGCCCAGCATTTT
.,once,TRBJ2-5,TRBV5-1,CASSLDREKETQYF,TGCGCCAGCAGCTTGGACAGGGAAAAAGAGACCCAGTACTTC
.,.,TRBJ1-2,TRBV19,CASGQGNYGYTF,TGTGCCAGTGGCCAGGGTAACTATGGCTACACCTTC
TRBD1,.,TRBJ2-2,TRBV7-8,CASSITGTGVNTGELFF,TGTGCCAGCAGCATTACCGGGACAGGCGTGAACACCGGGGAGCTGTTTTTT
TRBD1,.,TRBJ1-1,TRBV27,CASSFHRGVTEAFF,TGTGCCAGCAGTTTCCACAGGGGCGTCACTGAAGCTTTCTTT
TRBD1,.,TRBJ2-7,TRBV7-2,CASSLRQGNYEQYF,TGTGCCAGCAGCTTGAGACAGGGGAACTACGAGCAGTACTTC
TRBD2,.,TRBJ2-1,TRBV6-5,CASSYIISGRGNEQFF,TGTGCCAGCAGTTACATCATTAGCGGGAGGGGGAATGAGCAGTTCTTC
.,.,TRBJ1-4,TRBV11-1,CASSFGEKLFF,TGTGCCAGCAGCTTCGGGGAAAAACTGTTTTTT
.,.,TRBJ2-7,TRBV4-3,CASSQGDLSSYEQYF,TGCGCCAGCAGCCAAGGGGACTTGAGCTCCTACGAGCAGTACTTC